The 20 T cell receptor beta chains listed next were all sequenced from one sample in a study of T cells in Graves' hyperthyroidism and ophthalmopathy (dated by TCRdb to between 2018 and 2020). Library prep was done by multiplex PCR. Sequencing used an Illumina HiSeq 2000. TCR beta CDR3 regions were amplified from RNA transcripts. The first round of RT-PCR for the TCR CDR3 was performed with the HTBI primer set and the Qiagen OneStep RT-PCR kit. Using fastp trimming at Q25 and MiXCR clonotype assembly, TCRdb reanalyzed the public sequencing data and kept in-frame beta chains. Entries that share a CDR3 protein sequence are merged under the most common genes and DNA. The sample includes 350,000 to 400,000 distinct CDR3 sequences, with 11% to 15% observed a single time. Approximately 10% of the sample goes to the ten largest clones. Source material: blood. These receptors were collected from a woman in her sixties with Graves' hyperthyroidism.

This clonotype was counted at least ten times. The CDR3 nucleotides read TGTGCCATCAGTGGGACGCGGGACGCGGCCTACAATGAGCAGTTCTTC. This encodes CAISGTRDAAYNEQFF. The V gene is TRBV10-3, the J gene TRBJ2-1, with D tentatively TRBD2 (6 bases). Germline values: CDR1 ENHRY, CDR2 SYGVKD. The ends were cut back, 4 bases at V and 2 bases at J, with 15 bases in the middle. This CDR3 spans 16 amino acids.

The sample holds a few counts of this clonotype. This sequence joins TRBV5-1 and TRBJ2-1; 10 bases align to TRBD2. Germline V gives CDR1 SGHRS, CDR2 YFSETQ. V shed 4 bases, J shed 6 bases, and the junction held 4 bases outside the gene matches. This CDR3 has 14 amino acids. The CDR3 DNA is TGCGCCAGCAGCGGGCTAGCGGGAGTCAATGAGCAGTTCTTC. Its protein is CASSGLAGVNEQFF.

This clonotype appeared many times. CDR3 sequence reads: CASSLSRVAGHEQFF. The CDR3 DNA reads as TGTGCCAGCAGCCTTTCGAGGGTAGCGGGGCATGAGCAGTTCTTC. The V call is TRBV7-2, the J call TRBJ2-1; 8 nucleotides match TRBD2. Unmatched junction bases numbered 11, after V lost 5 bases and J lost 8 bases. The length of the CDR3 is 15 residues. Germline CDR1 and CDR2: SGHTA and FQGNSA.

This clonotype has ten or more counts. The rearrangement joins TRBV3-1 to TRBJ2-7; possibly TRBD2 for D (6 bases). Trimming took 2 bases from V and 3 from J, leaving 11 bases between them. Germline CDR1 reads LGHDT; CDR2 reads YNNKEL (reference sequence). The CDR3 runs 14 residues. This chain's CDR3 is CASSQSGSLYEQYF. DNA for the CDR3: TGTGCCAGCAGCCAATCCGGGAGCCTCTACGAGCAGTACTTC.

The V call is TRBV6-1, the J call TRBJ2-5, with D unresolved. Germline V gene sequence: CDR1 MNHNS, CDR2 SASEGT. The CDR3 has 13 residues. Trimming left V 5 bases short and J 3 bases short, with 10 bases between. CDR3 bases: TGTGCCAGCAGTTCTACCATGGAAGAGACCCAGTACTTC. It is translated as CASSSTMEETQYF.

The rearrangement links TRBV30 to TRBJ2-2, with a weak D call TRBD1 (6 bases). This CDR3 comprises 15 residues. Trimming cost V 4 bases and J 5 bases, with 17 bases left between them. Germline V gene lookup returns CDR1 GTSNPN and CDR2 SVGIG (reference sequence). CDR3 nucleotide sequence: TGTGCCTGGACCATTCCAGGGGTCGGAACCGGGGAGCTGTTTTTT. Amino acid sequence: CAWTIPGVGTGELFF. Variable domain in full (rest from reference TRBV30 and TRBJ2-2): SQTIHQWPATLVQPVGSPLSLECTVEGTSNPNLYWYRQAAGRGLQLLFYSVGIGQISSEVPQNLSASRPQDRQFILSSKKLLLSDSGFYLCAWTIPGVGTGELFFGEGSRLTVL.

This clonotype appeared many times. The CDR3 DNA sequence: TGTGCCAGCAGCCAAGGTTCGCATCGTGAGCAGTTCTTC. Protein product: CASSQGSHREQFF. This sequence joins TRBV3-1 and TRBJ2-1; no definite D call. This CDR3 is 13 amino acids long. Trimming cost V 1 base and J 9 bases, with 10 bases left between them. The germline gives CDR1 LGHDT, CDR2 YNNKEL (reference sequence).

This clonotype showed up many times. This chain joins TRBV24-1 and TRBJ2-7; 10 nucleotides align to TRBD1. CDR1 is KGHDR, CDR2 SFDVKD, per germline. The CDR3 is 16 amino acids. J was trimmed by 2 bases and V by 2 bases; bases with no gene match: 5. The CDR3: CATSDSGQGGPYEQYF. The DNA of the CDR3 is TGTGCCACCAGTGATTCTGGACAGGGGGGTCCCTACGAGCAGTACTTC.

In this sample, this clonotype turned up many times. The chain carries TRBV12-3 or TRBV12-4 and TRBJ2-5; 9 positions agree with TRBD2. V lost 3 bases and J lost 2; bases outside the gene matches: 1. This CDR3 comprises 14 residues. In DNA, the CDR3 is TGTGCCAGCAGTTTGCGGGAGGGGCAAGAGACCCAGTACTTC. Residues: CASSLREGQETQYF.

This clonotype was detected many times. V is TRBV7-3 and J is TRBJ2-1; 11 bases map to TRBD1. Germline CDR1 and CDR2: SGHTA and FQGTGA. Unmatched junction bases numbered 6, after V lost 1 base and J lost 13 bases. The CDR3 contains 14 residues. CDR3 amino acids: CASSLNEGQGVQFF. The CDR3 DNA sequence: TGTGCCAGCAGCTTAAATGAGGGACAGGGGGTTCAGTTCTTC.

In its sample, this clonotype was seen a few times. The chain joins TRBV11-2 to TRBJ2-7; 9 bases are a match to TRBD2. CDR3 length: 15 amino acids. The ends lost 1 base at V and 3 bases at J; junction bases unmatched: 4. The germline CDR1 and CDR2 sequences are SGHAT and FQNNGV. The CDR3 protein is CASSLGGRALYEQYF. CDR3 sequence (DNA): TGTGCCAGCAGCTTAGGCGGGAGGGCCCTCTACGAGCAGTACTTC.

This clonotype was observed many times. CDR3 loop: CASSFSRGNSPLHF. The CDR3 DNA reads TGTGCCAGCAGTTTTTCCCGGGGGAATTCACCCCTCCACTTT. The chain links TRBV12-3 or TRBV12-4 to TRBJ1-6; possible D gene TRBD1, 5 bases. Trimming pared 3 bases from V and 7 bases from J, leaving 10 bases between. This CDR3 contains 14 residues.

This clonotype was counted ten times or more. This chain links TRBV12-3 or TRBV12-4 with TRBJ2-7, with 8 positions matching TRBD1. The CDR3 totals 14 residues. V lost 3 bases, J lost 6 bases, and 7 bases stayed unmatched. The CDR3 sequence is CASSLDRETTEQYF. CDR3 DNA sequence: TGTGCCAGCAGTTTGGACAGGGAAACAACCGAGCAGTACTTC.

The chain recombines TRBV29-1 with TRBJ2-7; D might be TRBD1 or TRBD2, each matching 6 bases. The V end lost 4 bases, the J end lost 4 bases, and 20 bases lay between the germline ends. This CDR3 has 15 amino acids. CDR1 is SQVTM, CDR2 ANQGSEA, per germline. CDR3 region: CSVVGAGRGPYEQYF. As DNA, the CDR3 is TGCAGCGTTGTCGGAGCGGGCAGGGGACCTTACGAGCAGTACTTC.

This clonotype was seen many times. J is TRBJ2-7 and V is TRBV2; D is unclear. The CDR3 is made up of 13 amino acids. Germline CDR1 and CDR2: SNHLY and FYNNEI. Between the trimmed V and J ends, which lost 1 base and 2 bases, there was a span of 6 bases. The CDR3 DNA is TGTGCCAGCAGTGAAGTCCGCACCTACGAGCAGTACTTC. Translation gives CASSEVRTYEQYF. Full variable domain (rest looked up from reference TRBV2 and TRBJ2-7): EPEVTQTPSHQVTQMGQEVILRCVPISNHLYFYWYRQILGQKVEFLVSFYNNEISEKSEIFDDQFSVERPDGSNFTLKIRSTKLEDSAMYFCASSEVRTYEQYFGPGTRLTVT.

There are many counts of this clonotype. The chain employs TRBV6-6 and TRBJ1-2; D gene uncertain. The CDR3 has 16 amino acids. Deletions cut 2 bases from V and 4 bases from J, with 17 bases between. CDR1 and CDR2 (germline): MNHNY, SVGAGI (reference sequence). CDR3 sequence (DNA): TGTGCCAGCAGTTACCGGAGAGGAGTGGGTGTCTATGGCTACACCTTC. This gives the protein CASSYRRGVGVYGYTF.

The sample holds many counts of this clonotype. V usage is TRBV4-1 and J usage is TRBJ1-1; a weak D match, TRBD1 (6 bases). The CDR3 runs to 15 residues. The germline gives CDR1 MGHRA, CDR2 YSYEKL. V was shortened by 4 bases and J by 5 bases, with 17 bases between the two germline ends. CDR3 in amino acids: CASSPIQGVGTEAFF. CDR3 DNA sequence: TGCGCCAGCAGCCCAATACAGGGAGTGGGTACTGAAGCTTTCTTT.

This clonotype was observed many times. V and J are TRBV12-3 or TRBV12-4 and TRBJ2-2; D might be TRBD2 (5 bases). The CDR3 runs to 15 residues. The V gene lost 4 bases and the J gene lost 2 bases, with 11 bases spanning the gap. CDR3 sequence: CASSSRGYNTGELFF. CDR3 DNA sequence: TGTGCCAGCAGTTCCCGGGGTTATAACACCGGGGAGCTGTTTTTT.

The chain links TRBV7-9 to TRBJ1-4; D not resolved. Germline V gene lookup returns CDR1 SEHNR and CDR2 FQNEAQ (reference sequence). V gave up 1 base and J gave up 6 bases, with 6 bases separating them. The CDR3 extends over 13 amino acids. The CDR3 here is CASSLEEDEKLFF. As DNA, the CDR3 is TGTGCCAGCAGCTTAGAAGAGGATGAAAAACTGTTTTTT. Full variable domain (missing parts from reference TRBV7-9 and TRBJ1-4): DTGVSQNPRHKITKRGQNVTFRCDPISEHNRLYWYRQTLGQGPEFLTYFQNEAQLEKSRLLSDRFSAERPKGSFSTLEIQRTEQGDSAMYLCASSLEEDEKLFFGSGTQLSVL.

On this clonotype: At one end, the junction sequence differs from germline, possibly due to a read error. This chain links TRBV9 with TRBJ2-1; no clear D. CDR1 and CDR2 (germline): SGDLS, YYNGEE. The CDR3 totals 15 residues. CDR3 nucleotide sequence: TGTGCCAGCAGCGTAGCGGGCCTTAGGTACAGTGAGCAGTTCTTC. This codes for CASSVAGLRYSEQFF.